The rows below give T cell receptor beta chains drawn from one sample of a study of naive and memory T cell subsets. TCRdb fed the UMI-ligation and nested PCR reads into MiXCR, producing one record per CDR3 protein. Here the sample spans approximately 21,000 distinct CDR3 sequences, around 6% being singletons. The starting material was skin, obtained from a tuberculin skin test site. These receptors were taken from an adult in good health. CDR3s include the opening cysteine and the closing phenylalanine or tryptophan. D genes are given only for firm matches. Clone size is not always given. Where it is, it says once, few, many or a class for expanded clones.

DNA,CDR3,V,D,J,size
TGTGCCAGCAGCCTCACGGGACTAGCGGGAGTAGAGACCGGGGAGCTGTTTTTT,CASSLTGLAGVETGELFF,TRBV7-9,TRBD2,TRBJ2-2,many
TGTGCCAGCAGCCCCGGACTAGCGGGCTTTACCACCTACGAGCAGTACTTC,CASSPGLAGFTTYEQYF,TRBV9,TRBD2,TRBJ2-7,NA
TGTGCCAGCAGGCCTAGCGGGAACAATGAGCAGTTCTTC,CASRPSGNNEQFF,TRBV6-5,TRBD2,TRBJ2-1,few
TGTGCCAGCGGAAGGACAGGGCCCTACTATGGCTACACCTTC,CASGRTGPYYGYTF,TRBV6-4,TRBD1,TRBJ1-2,many
TGTGCCAGCAGCTTTGGGTCGGGGGCCAACGTCCTGACTTTC,CASSFGSGANVLTF,TRBV5-4,NA,TRBJ2-6,NA
TGTGCCAGCAGTTTCAGAGAATCCTACAATGAGCAGTTCTTC,CASSFRESYNEQFF,TRBV27,NA,TRBJ2-1,NA
TGCAGCGTCGGAACCGCGGGCATGAACACTGAAGCTTTCTTT,CSVGTAGMNTEAFF,TRBV29-1,NA,TRBJ1-1,NA
TGCGCCAGCAGCAAAAACCCGCTGCAACCGGGACAGGGGATCTCTGGAAACACCATATATTTT,CASSKNPLQPGQGISGNTIYF,TRBV5-1,TRBD1,TRBJ1-3,NA
TGTGCCAGCAGTTACACCATCGGGACAGGGGACGAAAAACTGTTTTTT,CASSYTIGTGDEKLFF,TRBV6-2/TRBV6-3,TRBD1,TRBJ1-4,many
TGTGCCAGCAGCGCACAGGGGTCTGGGGCCAACGTCCTGACTTTC,CASSAQGSGANVLTF,TRBV9,TRBD1,TRBJ2-6,many
TGTGCCAGCAGCTTGAGGGGCAGGGACCCCGAGCAGTACTTC,CASSLRGRDPEQYF,TRBV7-9,NA,TRBJ2-7,many
TGTGCCAGCAGTTTACAGGGGAGCTCCTACGAGCAGTACTTC,CASSLQGSSYEQYF,TRBV28,NA,TRBJ2-7,many
TGTGCCAGCAGCCGAAGCAGCTGGGGCGAGCAGTACTTC,CASSRSSWGEQYF,TRBV7-3,NA,TRBJ2-7,many
TGTGCCAGCAGTTGGACGGCTAGAGGATGGTTTGCGCAGTATTTT,CASSWTARGWFAQYF,TRBV28,NA,TRBJ2-3,many
TGTGCCAGCAAGGGACAGGTCAACACTGAAGCTTTCTTT,CASKGQVNTEAFF,TRBV28,TRBD1,TRBJ1-1,NA
TGCAGCGCCACCTCCCCTAGCGGGAGTATAGATACGCAGTATTTT,CSATSPSGSIDTQYF,TRBV29-1,TRBD2,TRBJ2-3,many
TGTGCCAGCAGCTTAGGTGATTCTACAGGGATAGAGACCCAGTACTTC,CASSLGDSTGIETQYF,TRBV11-3,NA,TRBJ2-5,many
TGTGCCAGCAGCCAATCCCCCCGCCCCGTCACGACTAGCCTGAACACCGGGGAGCTGTTTTTT,CASSQSPRPVTTSLNTGELFF,TRBV14,TRBD2,TRBJ2-2,many
TGCGCCAGCAGCTTGGATTTGAGCGGGCGCACATGGGATACGCAGTATTTT,CASSLDLSGRTWDTQYF,TRBV5-1,NA,TRBJ2-3,many
TGTGCCACCCAGGGACTGGCCAATGAGCAGTTCTTC,CATQGLANEQFF,TRBV24-1,NA,TRBJ2-1,many
TGCAGTGCCCAGGGGAGCAGGGGGAACACTGAAGCTTTCTTT,CSAQGSRGNTEAFF,TRBV20-1,NA,TRBJ1-1,NA
TGTGCCAGTAGTGCCTCGAACAGGGCTCAAGAGACCCAGTACTTC,CASSASNRAQETQYF,TRBV19,NA,TRBJ2-5,few
TGTGCCAGCAGTCCGGACAGGGGGCGAACCGGGGAGCTGTTTTTT,CASSPDRGRTGELFF,TRBV6-5,TRBD1,TRBJ2-2,NA